This TCR beta chain comes out of a study of blood T cells in healthy people across ages. Through a sample-barcoded 5' primer and a J-beta primer mix, a second PCR was run for roughly 6 to 12 cycles. TCRdb processed the 5' RACE reads anew with MiXCR; each CDR3 protein has one entry. There are about 1,600,000 distinct CDR3 sequences in the sample; approximately 42% occur only once, and 7.9% lies in the top ten. V lost 4 bases to trimming and J lost 6 bases, with 13 bases between them. This CDR3 region has 14 residues. Per the germline V gene, CDR1 is MGHRA and CDR2 is YSYEKL. Isolation recovered at least 7 million PBMCs from every sample. Points from the study as a whole: Versus aged donors, long-lived donors had higher diversity and more naive CD4+ cells.

In regard to this clonotype: Its antigen is not identified.

The receptor was isolated from a woman aged 18-29 years in good health. Sample: blood. The genes are TRBV4-1 and TRBJ2-1, with D tentatively TRBD2 (5 bases). The CDR3 bases are TGCGCCAGCAGCCCTTCGGGAAACTTCAATGAGCAGTTCTTC. As protein: CASSPSGNFNEQFF.